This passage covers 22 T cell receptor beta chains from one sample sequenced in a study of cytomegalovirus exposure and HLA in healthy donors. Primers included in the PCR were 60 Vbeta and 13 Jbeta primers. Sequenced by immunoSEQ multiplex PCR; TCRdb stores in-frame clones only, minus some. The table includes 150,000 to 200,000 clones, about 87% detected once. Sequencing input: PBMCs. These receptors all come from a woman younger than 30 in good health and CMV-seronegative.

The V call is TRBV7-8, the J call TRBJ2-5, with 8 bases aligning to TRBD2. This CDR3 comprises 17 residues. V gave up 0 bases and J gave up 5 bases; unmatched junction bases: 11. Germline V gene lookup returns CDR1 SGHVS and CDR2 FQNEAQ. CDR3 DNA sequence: TGTGCCAGCAGCTTAGCGGGGGGCGGGGGGAGGAGGGAGACCCAGTACTTC. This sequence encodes CASSLAGGGGRRETQYF.

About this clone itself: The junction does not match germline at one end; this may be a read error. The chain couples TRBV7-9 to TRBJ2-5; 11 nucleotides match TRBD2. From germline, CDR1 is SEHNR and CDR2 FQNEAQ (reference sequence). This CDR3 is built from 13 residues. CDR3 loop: CSSVPGTSGTQYF. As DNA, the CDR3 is TGTTCCAGCGTCCCAGGGACTAGCGGGACCCAGTACTTC.

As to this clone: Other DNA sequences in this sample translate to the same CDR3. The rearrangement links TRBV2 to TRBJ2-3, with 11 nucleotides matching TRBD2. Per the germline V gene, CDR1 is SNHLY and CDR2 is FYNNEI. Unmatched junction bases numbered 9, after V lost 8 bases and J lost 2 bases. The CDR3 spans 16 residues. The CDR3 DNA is TGTGCCAGCCCTCATGTAGCGGGGGGGCCCACAGATACGCAGTATTTT. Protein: CASPHVAGGPTDTQYF. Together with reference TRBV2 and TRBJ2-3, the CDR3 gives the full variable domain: EPEVTQTPSHQVTQMGQEVILRCVPISNHLYFYWYRQILGQKVEFLVSFYNNEISEKSEIFDDQFSVERPDGSNFTLKIRSTKLEDSAMYFCASPHVAGGPTDTQYFGPGTRLTVL.

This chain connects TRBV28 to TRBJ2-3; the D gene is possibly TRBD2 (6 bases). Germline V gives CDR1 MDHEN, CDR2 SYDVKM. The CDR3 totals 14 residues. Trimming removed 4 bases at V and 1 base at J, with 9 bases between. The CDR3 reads CASSWASGTDTQYF. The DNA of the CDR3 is TGTGCCAGCAGTTGGGCTAGCGGCACAGATACGCAGTATTTT. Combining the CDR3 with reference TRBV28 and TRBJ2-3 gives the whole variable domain DVKVTQSSRYLVKRTGEKVFLECVQDMDHENMFWYRQDPGLGLRLIYFSYDVKMKEKGDIPEGYSVSREKKERFSLILESASTNQTSMYLCASSWASGTDTQYFGPGTRLTVL.

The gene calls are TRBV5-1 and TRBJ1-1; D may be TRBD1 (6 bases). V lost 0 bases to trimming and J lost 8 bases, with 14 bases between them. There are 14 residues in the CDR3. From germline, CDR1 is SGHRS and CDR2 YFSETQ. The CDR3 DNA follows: TGCGCCAGCAGCTTGGCCGGACAGTCCTTCGAAGCTTTCTTT. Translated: CASSLAGQSFEAFF. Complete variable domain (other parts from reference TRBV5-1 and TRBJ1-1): KAGVTQTPRYLIKTRGQQVTLSCSPISGHRSVSWYQQTPGQGLQFLFEYFSETQRNKGNFPGRFSGRQFSNSRSEMNVSTLELGDSALYLCASSLAGQSFEAFFGQGTRLTVV.

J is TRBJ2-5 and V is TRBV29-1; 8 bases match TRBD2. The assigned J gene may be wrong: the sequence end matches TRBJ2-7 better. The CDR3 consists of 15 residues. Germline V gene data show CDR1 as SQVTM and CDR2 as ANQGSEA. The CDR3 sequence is CSVERAGTSSYEQYF. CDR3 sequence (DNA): TGCAGCGTTGAGCGAGCCGGGACTAGCTCCTACGAGCAGTACTTC.

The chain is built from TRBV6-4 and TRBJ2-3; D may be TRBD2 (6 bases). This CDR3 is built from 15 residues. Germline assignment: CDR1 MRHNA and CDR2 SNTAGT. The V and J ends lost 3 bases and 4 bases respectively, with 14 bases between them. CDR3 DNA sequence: TGTGCCAGCAGTGAGGGTGCGGGGAATCCAGATACGCAGTATTTT. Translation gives CASSEGAGNPDTQYF.

The CDR3 loop is CASSQDGMGSGSSNEQYF. DNA of the CDR3: TGCGCCAGCAGCCAAGATGGGATGGGTAGCGGGAGTTCCAACGAGCAGTACTTC. The V call is TRBV4-1, the J call TRBJ2-7; 9 bases fit TRBD2. The J segment lost 5 bases and the V segment lost 0 bases, leaving 14 bases of the junction unmatched. Germline V gene sequence: CDR1 MGHRA, CDR2 YSYEKL. The CDR3 is 18 amino acids.

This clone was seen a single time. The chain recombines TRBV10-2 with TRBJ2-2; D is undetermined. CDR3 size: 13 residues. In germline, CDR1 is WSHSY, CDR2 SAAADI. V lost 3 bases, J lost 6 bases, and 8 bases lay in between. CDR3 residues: CASSESSPGELFF. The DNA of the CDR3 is TGCGCCAGCAGTGAAAGTAGCCCCGGGGAGCTGTTTTTT.

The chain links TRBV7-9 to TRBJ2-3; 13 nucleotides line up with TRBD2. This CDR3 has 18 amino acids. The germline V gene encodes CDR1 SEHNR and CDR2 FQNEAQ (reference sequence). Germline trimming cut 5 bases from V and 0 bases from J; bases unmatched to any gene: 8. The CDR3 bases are TGTGCCAGCAGCCCCGGACTAGCGGGAGCCCCGAGCACAGATACGCAGTATTTT. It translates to CASSPGLAGAPSTDTQYF. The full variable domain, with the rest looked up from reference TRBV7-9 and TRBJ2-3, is DTGVSQNPRHKITKRGQNVTFRCDPISEHNRLYWYRQTLGQGPEFLTYFQNEAQLEKSRLLSDRFSAERPKGSFSTLEIQRTEQGDSAMYLCASSPGLAGAPSTDTQYFGPGTRLTVL.

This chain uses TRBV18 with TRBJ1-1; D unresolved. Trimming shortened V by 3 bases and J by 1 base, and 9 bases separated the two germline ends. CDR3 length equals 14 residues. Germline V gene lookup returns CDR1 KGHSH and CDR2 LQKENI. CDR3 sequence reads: CASSPWTGNTEAFF. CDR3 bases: TGTGCCAGCTCACCCTGGACTGGGAACACTGAAGCTTTCTTT. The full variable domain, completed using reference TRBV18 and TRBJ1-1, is NAGVMQNPRHLVRRRGQEARLRCSPMKGHSHVYWYRQLPEEGLKFMVYLQKENIIDESGMPKERFSAEFPKEGPSILRIQQVVRGDSAAYFCASSPWTGNTEAFFGQGTRLTVV.

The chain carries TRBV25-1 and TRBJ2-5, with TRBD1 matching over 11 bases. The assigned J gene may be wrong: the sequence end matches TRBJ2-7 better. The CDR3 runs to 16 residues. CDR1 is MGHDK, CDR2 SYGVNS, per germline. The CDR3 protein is CASSAHRDRGSHEQYF. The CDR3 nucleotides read TGTGCCAGCAGTGCCCACCGGGACAGGGGGAGCCACGAGCAGTACTTC.

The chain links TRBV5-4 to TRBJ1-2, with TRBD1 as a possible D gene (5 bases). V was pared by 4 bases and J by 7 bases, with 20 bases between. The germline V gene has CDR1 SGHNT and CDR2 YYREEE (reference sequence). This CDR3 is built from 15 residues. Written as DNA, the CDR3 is TGTGCCAGCAGCCTCCACCCAGGGCCTCAAAGTGGCTACACCTTC. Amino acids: CASSLHPGPQSGYTF.

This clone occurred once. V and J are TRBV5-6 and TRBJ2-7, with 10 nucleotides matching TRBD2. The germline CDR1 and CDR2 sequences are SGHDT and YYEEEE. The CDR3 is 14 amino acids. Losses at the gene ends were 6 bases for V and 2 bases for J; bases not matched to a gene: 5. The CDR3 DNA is TGTGCCAGCATCCTAGCGGGAGACCCCTACGAGCAGTACTTC. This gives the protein CASILAGDPYEQYF.

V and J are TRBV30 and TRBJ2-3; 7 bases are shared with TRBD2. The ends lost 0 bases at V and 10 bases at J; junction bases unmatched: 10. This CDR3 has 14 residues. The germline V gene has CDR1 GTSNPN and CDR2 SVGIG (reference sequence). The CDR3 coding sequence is TGTGCCTGGAGTGTATCATACGGGGGGAATCCGCAGTATTTT. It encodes CAWSVSYGGNPQYF.

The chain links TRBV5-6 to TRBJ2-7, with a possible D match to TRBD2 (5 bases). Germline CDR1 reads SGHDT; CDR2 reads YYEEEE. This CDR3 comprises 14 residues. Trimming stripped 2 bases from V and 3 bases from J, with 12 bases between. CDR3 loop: CASSFEGSNYEQYF. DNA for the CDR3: TGTGCCAGCAGCTTCGAAGGGAGTAACTACGAGCAGTACTTC.

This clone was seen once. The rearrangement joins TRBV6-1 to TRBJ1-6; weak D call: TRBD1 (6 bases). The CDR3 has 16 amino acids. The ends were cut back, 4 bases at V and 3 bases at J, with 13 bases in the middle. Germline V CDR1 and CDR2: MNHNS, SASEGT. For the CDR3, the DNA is TGTGCCAGCAGTGTAGGGACAACCATCTATAATTCACCCCTCCACTTT. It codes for CASSVGTTIYNSPLHF.

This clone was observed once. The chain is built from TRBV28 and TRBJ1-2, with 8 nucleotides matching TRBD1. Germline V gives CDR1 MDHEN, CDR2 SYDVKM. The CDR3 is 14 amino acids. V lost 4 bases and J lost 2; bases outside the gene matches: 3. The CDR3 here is CASSSGGGNYGYTF. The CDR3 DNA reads TGTGCCAGCAGTTCAGGGGGCGGAAACTATGGCTACACCTTC.

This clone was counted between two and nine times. CDR3 sequence (DNA): TGTGCCAGCTCACCGCTTCAGGGGTCCCAAGAGACCCAGTACTTC. It is translated as CASSPLQGSQETQYF. The gene calls are TRBV18 and TRBJ2-5; D may be TRBD1 (6 bases). This CDR3 has 15 amino acids. Germline V gene data show CDR1 as KGHSH and CDR2 as LQKENI. Trimming left V 3 bases short and J 1 base short, with 12 bases between.

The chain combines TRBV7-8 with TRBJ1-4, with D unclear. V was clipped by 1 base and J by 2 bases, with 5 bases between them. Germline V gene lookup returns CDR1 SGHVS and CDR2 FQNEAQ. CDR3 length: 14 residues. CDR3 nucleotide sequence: TGTGCCAGCAGCTTAGGAGGGACTAATGAAAAACTGTTTTTT. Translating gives CASSLGGTNEKLFF.

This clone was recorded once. CDR3 sequence (DNA): TGCGCCAGCAGCCCCGACACCCTCCAAGAGACCCAGTACTTC. It specifies CASSPDTLQETQYF. The V gene is TRBV5-1, the J gene TRBJ2-5; D is ambiguous. The germline V gene has CDR1 SGHRS and CDR2 YFSETQ. The V end lost 4 bases, the J end lost 1 base, and 11 bases lay between the germline ends. The CDR3 spans 14 residues.

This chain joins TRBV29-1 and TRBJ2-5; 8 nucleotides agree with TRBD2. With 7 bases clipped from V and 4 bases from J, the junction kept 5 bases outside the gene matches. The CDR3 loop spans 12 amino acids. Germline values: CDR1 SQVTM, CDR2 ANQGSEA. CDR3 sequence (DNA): TGCAGCGGGGCCGCGGGGGGAGAGACCCAGTACTTC. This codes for CSGAAGGETQYF.